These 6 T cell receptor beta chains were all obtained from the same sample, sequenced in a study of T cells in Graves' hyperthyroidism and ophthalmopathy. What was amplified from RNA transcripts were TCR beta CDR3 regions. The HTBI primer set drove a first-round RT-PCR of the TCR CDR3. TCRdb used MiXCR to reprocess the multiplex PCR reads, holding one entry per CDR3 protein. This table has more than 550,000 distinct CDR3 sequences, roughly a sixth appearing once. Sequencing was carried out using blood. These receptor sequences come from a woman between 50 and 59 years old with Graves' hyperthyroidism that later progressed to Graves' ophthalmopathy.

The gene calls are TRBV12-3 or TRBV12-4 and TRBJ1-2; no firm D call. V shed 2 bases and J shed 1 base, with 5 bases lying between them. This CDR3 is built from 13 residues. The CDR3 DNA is TGTGCCAGCAGTTTACCGAATAACTATGGCTACACCTTC. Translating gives CASSLPNNYGYTF.

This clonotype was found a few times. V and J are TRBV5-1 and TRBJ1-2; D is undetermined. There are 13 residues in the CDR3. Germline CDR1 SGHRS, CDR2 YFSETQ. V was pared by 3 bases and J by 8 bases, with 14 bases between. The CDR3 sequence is CASSSGTAYGYTF. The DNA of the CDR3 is TGCGCCAGCAGCTCCGGCACAGCTTACGGCTACACCTTC.

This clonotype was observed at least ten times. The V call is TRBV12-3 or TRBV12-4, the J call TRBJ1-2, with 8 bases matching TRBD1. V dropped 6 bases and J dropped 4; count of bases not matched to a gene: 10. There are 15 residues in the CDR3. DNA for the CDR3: TGTGCCAGCAGCCCGGGACAGGTCTATTTCTATGGCTACACCTTC. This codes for CASSPGQVYFYGYTF.

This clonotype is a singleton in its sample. CDR3 protein: CASLSGGAGQFEQFF. The CDR3, as DNA: TGTGCCAGTCTTAGCGGGGGGGCCGGGCAATTTGAGCAGTTCTTC. The chain uses TRBV6-2 or TRBV6-3 and TRBJ2-1; 11 bases match TRBD2. The germline V gene encodes CDR1 MNHEY and CDR2 SVGEGT. This CDR3 is built from 15 residues. The V and J ends lost 9 bases and 9 bases, in that order; junction bases with no gene match: 13.

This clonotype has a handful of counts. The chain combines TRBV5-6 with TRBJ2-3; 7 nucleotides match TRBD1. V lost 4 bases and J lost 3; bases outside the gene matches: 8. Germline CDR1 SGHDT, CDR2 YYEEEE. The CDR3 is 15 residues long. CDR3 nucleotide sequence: TGTGCCAGCAGCCCCACCGGACAGGTGACAGATACGCAGTATTTT. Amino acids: CASSPTGQVTDTQYF.

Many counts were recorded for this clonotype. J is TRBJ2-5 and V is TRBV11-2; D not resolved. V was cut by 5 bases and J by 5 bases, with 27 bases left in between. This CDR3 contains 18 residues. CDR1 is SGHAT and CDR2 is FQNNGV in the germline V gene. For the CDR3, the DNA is TGTGCCAGCAGCCCTGCCGGCCGACACCGCTTTGGTGACGAGACCCAGTACTTC. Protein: CASSPAGRHRFGDETQYF.